This T cell receptor (beta chain) comes out of a study of cytomegalovirus exposure and HLA in healthy donors. Regarding the study as a whole: What a later analysis showed was that several of the most significant clusters appeared linked to common viral pathogens. The authors reported that TCR beta sequences could predict HLA-A and HLA-B alleles. These predictions were accurate for most subjects in the first cohort. HLA allele associations emerged for some 16,000 TCR beta sequences in a later analysis, at 0.05 false discovery rate. When a later analysis compared HLA-associated TCR beta chains with equally common others, the HLA-associated chains turned out to be more clonally expanded and to have lower generation probabilities.

Germline-derived CDR1 and CDR2 are SEHNR and FQNEAQ (reference sequence). The CDR3 extends over 12 amino acids. Trimming took 6 bases from V and 7 from J, leaving 11 bases between them. Of note for this clone: Its antigen is currently unknown.

PCR employed 60 Vbeta and 13 Jbeta primers. Data came from immunoSEQ multiplex PCR; TCRdb stores just in-frame clones and leaves some out. This table holds 20,000 to 25,000 clones. Sequencing was performed on PBMCs. The gene calls are TRBV7-9 and TRBJ2-3; the D gene is possibly TRBD1 (6 bases). This clonotype was obtained from a male donor in good health and CMV-seropositive. The CDR3: CASRTGVYTQYF. CDR3 DNA sequence: TGTGCCAGCAGGACAGGTGTCTATACGCAGTATTTT.